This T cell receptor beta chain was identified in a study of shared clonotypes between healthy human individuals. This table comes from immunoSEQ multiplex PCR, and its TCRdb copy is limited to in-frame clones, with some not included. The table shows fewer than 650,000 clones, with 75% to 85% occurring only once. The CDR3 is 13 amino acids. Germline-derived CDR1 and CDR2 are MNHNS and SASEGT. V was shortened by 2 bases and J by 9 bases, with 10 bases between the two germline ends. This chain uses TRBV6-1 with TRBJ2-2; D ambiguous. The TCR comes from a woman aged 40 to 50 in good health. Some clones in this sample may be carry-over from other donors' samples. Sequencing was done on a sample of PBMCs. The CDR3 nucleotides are TGTGCCAGCAGTGAATACCCCCTGCGGGAGCTGTTTTTT. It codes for CASSEYPLRELFF.